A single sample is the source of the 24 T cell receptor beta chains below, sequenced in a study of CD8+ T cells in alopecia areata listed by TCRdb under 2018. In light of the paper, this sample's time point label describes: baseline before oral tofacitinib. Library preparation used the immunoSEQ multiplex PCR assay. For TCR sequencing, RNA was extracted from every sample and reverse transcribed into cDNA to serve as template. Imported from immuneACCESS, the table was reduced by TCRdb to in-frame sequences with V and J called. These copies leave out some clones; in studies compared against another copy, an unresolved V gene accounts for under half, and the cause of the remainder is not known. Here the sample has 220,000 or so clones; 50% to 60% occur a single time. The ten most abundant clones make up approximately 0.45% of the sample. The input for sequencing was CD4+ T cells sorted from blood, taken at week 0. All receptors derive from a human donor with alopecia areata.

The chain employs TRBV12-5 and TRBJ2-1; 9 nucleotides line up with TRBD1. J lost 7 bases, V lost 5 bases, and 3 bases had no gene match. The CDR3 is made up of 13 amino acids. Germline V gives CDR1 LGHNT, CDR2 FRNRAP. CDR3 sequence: CASGTGTGNEQFF. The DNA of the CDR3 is TGTGCTAGTGGTACCGGGACAGGGAATGAGCAGTTCTTC.

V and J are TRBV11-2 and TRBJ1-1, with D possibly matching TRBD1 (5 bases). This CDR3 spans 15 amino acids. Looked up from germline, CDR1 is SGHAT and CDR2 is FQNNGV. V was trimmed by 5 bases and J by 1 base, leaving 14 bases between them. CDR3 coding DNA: TGTGCCAGCAGCCCCCTTCGGGGGAAGAACACTGAAGCTTTCTTT. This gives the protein CASSPLRGKNTEAFF.

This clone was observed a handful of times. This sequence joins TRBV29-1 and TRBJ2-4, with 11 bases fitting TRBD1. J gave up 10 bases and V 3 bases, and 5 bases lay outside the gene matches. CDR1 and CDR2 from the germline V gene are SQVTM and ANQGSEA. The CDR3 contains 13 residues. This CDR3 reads CSVDGTGGRIQYF. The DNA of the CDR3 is TGCAGCGTTGACGGGACAGGGGGTAGGATTCAGTACTTC.

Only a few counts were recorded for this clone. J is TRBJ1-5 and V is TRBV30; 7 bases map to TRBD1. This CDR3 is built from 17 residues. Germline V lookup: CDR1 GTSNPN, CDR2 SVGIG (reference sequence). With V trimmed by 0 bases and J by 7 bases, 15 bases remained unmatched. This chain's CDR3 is CAWSVTGRPGGTQPQHF. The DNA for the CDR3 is TGTGCCTGGAGTGTGACAGGGCGTCCGGGTGGTACGCAGCCCCAGCATTTT.

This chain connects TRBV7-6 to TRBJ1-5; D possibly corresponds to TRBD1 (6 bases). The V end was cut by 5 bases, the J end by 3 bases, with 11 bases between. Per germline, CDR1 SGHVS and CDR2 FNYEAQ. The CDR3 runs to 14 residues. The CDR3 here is CASSLGHFNQPQHF. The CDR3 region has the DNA TGTGCCAGCAGCCTGGGACATTTCAATCAGCCCCAGCATTTT.

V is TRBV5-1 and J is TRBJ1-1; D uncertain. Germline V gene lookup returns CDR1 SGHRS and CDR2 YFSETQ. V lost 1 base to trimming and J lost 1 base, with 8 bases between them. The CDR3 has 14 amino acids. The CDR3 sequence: CASSLLAQNTEAFF. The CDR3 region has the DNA TGCGCCAGCAGCTTGTTAGCGCAGAACACTGAAGCTTTCTTT.

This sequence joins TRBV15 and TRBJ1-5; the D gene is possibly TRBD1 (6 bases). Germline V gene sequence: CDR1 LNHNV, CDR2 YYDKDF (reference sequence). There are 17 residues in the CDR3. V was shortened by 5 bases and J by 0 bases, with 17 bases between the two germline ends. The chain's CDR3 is CATSSLRDTISNQPQHF. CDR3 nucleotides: TGTGCCACCAGCTCCCTGCGGGACACCATTAGCAATCAGCCCCAGCATTTT.

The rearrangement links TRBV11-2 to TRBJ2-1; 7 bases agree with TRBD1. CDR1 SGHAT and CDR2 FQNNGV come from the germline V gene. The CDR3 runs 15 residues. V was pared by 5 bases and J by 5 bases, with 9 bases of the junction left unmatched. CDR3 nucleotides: TGTGCCAGCAGCCTACGGGACAGACCGAACAATGAGCAGTTCTTC. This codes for CASSLRDRPNNEQFF. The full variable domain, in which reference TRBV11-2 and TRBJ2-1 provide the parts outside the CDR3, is EAGVAQSPRYKIIEKRQSVAFWCNPISGHATLYWYQQILGQGPKLLIQFQNNGVVDDSQLPKDRFSAERLKGVDSTLKIQPAKLEDSAVYLCASSLRDRPNNEQFFGPGTRLTVL.

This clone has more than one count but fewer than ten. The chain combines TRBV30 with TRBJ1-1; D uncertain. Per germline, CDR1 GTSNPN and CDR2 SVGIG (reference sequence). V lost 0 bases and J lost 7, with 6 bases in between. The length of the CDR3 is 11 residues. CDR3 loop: CAWSVQFEAFF. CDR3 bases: TGTGCCTGGAGTGTACAATTTGAAGCTTTCTTT.

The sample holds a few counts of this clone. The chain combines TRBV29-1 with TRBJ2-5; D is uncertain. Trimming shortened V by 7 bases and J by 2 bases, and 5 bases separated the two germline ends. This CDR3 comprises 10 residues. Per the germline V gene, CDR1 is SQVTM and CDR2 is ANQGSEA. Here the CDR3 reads CSARQETQYF. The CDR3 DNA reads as TGCAGCGCTCGGCAAGAGACCCAGTACTTC. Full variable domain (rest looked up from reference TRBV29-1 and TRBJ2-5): SAVISQKPSRDICQRGTSLTIQCQVDSQVTMMFWYRQQPGQSLTLIATANQGSEATYESGFVIDKFPISRPNLTFSTLTVSNMSPEDSSIYLCSARQETQYFGPGTRLLVL.

The CDR3 protein is CASSDPRPYSNQPQHF. The CDR3 DNA reads as TGTGCCAGCAGTGATCCCCGACCTTATAGCAATCAGCCCCAGCATTTT. The chain is built from TRBV25-1 and TRBJ1-5; D remains ambiguous. Between the trimmed V and J ends, which lost 3 bases and 0 bases, there was a span of 12 bases. CDR1 and CDR2 (germline): MGHDK, SYGVNS. The CDR3 is 16 residues long.

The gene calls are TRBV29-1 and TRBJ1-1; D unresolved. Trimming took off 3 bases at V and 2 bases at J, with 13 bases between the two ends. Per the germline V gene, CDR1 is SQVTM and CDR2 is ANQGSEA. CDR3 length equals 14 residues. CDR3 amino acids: CSVENRAANTEAFF. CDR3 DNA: TGCAGCGTTGAGAATCGGGCAGCTAACACTGAAGCTTTCTTT.

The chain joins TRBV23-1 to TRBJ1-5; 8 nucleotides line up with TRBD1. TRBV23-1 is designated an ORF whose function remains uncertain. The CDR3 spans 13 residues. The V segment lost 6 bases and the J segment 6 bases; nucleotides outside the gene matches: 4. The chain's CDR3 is CASSPGGSQPQHF. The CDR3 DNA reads TGCGCCAGCAGCCCAGGGGGCAGTCAGCCCCAGCATTTT.

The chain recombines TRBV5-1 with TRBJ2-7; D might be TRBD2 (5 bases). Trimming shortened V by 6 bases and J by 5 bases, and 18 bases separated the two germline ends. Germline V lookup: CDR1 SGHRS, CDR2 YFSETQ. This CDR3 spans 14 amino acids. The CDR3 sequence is CASTPTGSTNEQYF. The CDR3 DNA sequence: TGCGCCAGCACCCCCACTGGGAGTACCAACGAGCAGTACTTC.

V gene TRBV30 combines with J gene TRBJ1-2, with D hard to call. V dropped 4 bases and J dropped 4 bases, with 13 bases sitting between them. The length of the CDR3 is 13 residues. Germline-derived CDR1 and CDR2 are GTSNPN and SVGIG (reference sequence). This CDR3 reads CAWNPGIGYGYTF. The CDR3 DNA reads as TGTGCCTGGAATCCTGGGATCGGCTATGGCTACACCTTC.

The CDR3, as DNA: TGTGCCAGCAGCTTACTAGGGGAGAATTCACCCCTCCACTTT. Residues: CASSLLGENSPLHF. V usage is TRBV7-3 and J usage is TRBJ1-6; possibly TRBD1 for D (5 bases). The CDR3 has 14 residues. Trimming took off 2 bases at V and 7 bases at J, with 9 bases between the two ends. Looked up from germline, CDR1 is SGHTA and CDR2 is FQGTGA.

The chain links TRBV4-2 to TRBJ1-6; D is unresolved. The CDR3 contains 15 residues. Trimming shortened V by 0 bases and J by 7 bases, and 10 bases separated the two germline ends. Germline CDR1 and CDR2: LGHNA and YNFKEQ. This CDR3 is CASSQEEDWNSPLHF. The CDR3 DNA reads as TGTGCCAGCAGCCAAGAGGAGGATTGGAATTCACCCCTCCACTTT.

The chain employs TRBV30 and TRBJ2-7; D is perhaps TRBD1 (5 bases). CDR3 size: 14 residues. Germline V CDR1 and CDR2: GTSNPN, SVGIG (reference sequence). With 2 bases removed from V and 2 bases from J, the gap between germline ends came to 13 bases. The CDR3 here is CAWSRAGSTYEQYF. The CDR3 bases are TGTGCCTGGAGTAGGGCAGGGTCTACCTACGAGCAGTACTTC.

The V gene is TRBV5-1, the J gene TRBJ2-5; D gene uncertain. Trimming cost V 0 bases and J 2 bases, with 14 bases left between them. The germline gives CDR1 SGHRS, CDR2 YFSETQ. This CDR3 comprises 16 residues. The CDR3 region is CASSLGSGPFQETQYF. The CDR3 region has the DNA TGCGCCAGCAGCTTGGGATCTGGACCGTTTCAAGAGACCCAGTACTTC.

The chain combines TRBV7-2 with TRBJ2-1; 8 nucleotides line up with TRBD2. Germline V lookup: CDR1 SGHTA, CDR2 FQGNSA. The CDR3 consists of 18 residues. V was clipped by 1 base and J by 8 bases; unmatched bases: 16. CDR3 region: CASSLGPPVRGAPYEQFF. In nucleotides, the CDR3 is TGTGCCAGCAGCTTAGGTCCTCCTGTGCGGGGGGCCCCCTATGAGCAGTTCTTC.

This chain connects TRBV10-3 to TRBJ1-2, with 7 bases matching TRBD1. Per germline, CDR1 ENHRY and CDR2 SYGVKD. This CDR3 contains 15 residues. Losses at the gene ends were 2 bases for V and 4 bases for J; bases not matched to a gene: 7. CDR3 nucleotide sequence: TGTGCCATCAGTGAGGAGGGGGCGGCGGCCTATGGCTACACCTTC. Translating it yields CAISEEGAAAYGYTF.

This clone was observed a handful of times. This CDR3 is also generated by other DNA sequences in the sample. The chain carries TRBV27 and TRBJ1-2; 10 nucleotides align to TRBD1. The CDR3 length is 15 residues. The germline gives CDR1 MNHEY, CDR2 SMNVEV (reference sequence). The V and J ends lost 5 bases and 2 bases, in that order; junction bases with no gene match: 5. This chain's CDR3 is CASSPDRGLNYGYTF. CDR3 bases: TGTGCCAGCAGTCCCGACAGGGGGCTGAACTATGGCTACACCTTC.

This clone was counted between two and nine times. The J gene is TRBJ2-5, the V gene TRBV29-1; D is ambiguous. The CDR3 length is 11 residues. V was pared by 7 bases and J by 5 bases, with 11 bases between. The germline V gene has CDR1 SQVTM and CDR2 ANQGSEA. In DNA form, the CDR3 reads TGCAGCGCCGTCTCTCTTGAGACCCAGTACTTC. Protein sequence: CSAVSLETQYF.

CDR3 protein: CASRKGQSSYEQYF. Written as DNA, the CDR3 is TGTGCCAGCAGGAAGGGACAGAGCTCCTACGAGCAGTACTTC. J is TRBJ2-7 and V is TRBV6-1; 7 bases match TRBD1. Germline V gives CDR1 MNHNS, CDR2 SASEGT. The CDR3 has 14 residues. V gave up 6 bases and J gave up 0 bases; unmatched junction bases: 5.